The next 24 T cell receptor beta chains were all read from a single sample in a study of blood T cell repertoires in COVID-19. Only in-frame clones appear in the TCRdb table, and some are missing; sequencing was by immunoSEQ multiplex PCR. The data contain about 160,000 clones, 87% of them singletons. Specimen: peripheral blood. These receptors were collected from a woman aged 60-75 years who had recovered from COVID-19.

This rearrangement joins TRBV18 to TRBJ1-1; no definite D call. Between the trimmed V and J ends, which lost 3 bases and 11 bases, there was a span of 16 bases. This CDR3 has 13 residues. Germline V gene lookup returns CDR1 KGHSH and CDR2 LQKENI. The CDR3 loop is CASSPLQDTYAFF. Written as DNA, the CDR3 is TGTGCCAGCTCACCTCTGCAAGATACCTATGCTTTCTTT. The entire variable domain, with the rest obtained from reference TRBV18 and TRBJ1-1, is as follows: NAGVMQNPRHLVRRRGQEARLRCSPMKGHSHVYWYRQLPEEGLKFMVYLQKENIIDESGMPKERFSAEFPKEGPSILRIQQVVRGDSAAYFCASSPLQDTYAFFGQGTRLTVV.

The table lists this clone with many counts. This chain connects TRBV2 to TRBJ1-3; 7 bases fit TRBD1. CDR1 SNHLY and CDR2 FYNNEI come from the germline V gene. This CDR3 is 16 amino acids long. The junction had 8 bases not matched to a gene; V was cut back by 6 bases and J by 0 bases. The CDR3 loop is CASRGQLGLSGNTIYF. CDR3 nucleotide sequence: TGTGCCAGCAGGGGACAGTTGGGTCTCTCTGGAAACACCATATATTTT. The full variable domain, its missing parts supplied by reference TRBV2 and TRBJ1-3, is EPEVTQTPSHQVTQMGQEVILRCVPISNHLYFYWYRQILGQKVEFLVSFYNNEISEKSEIFDDQFSVERPDGSNFTLKIRSTKLEDSAMYFCASRGQLGLSGNTIYFGEGSWLTVV.

The rearrangement joins TRBV2 to TRBJ1-4, with D possibly being TRBD1 (5 bases). This CDR3 comprises 14 residues. V shed 7 bases and J shed 4 bases, with 13 bases lying between them. CDR1 and CDR2 from the germline V gene are SNHLY and FYNNEI. The CDR3 DNA reads as TGTGCCAGCAAAATCGACAGAATTAATGAAAAACTGTTTTTT. Translation gives CASKIDRINEKLFF.

Regarding this clone: The sample has other DNA sequences that encode this CDR3 too. The rearrangement links TRBV9 to TRBJ2-6; possible D gene TRBD1, 5 bases. Trimming removed 2 bases at V and 4 bases at J, with 10 bases between. The germline V gene encodes CDR1 SGDLS and CDR2 YYNGEE. The CDR3 consists of 15 residues. CDR3 in DNA: TGTGCCAGCAGCGTTCAGGGCTCCGGGGCCAACGTCCTGACTTTC. Its protein product is CASSVQGSGANVLTF.

The gene calls are TRBV6-5 and TRBJ2-7; possible D gene TRBD2, 5 bases. The CDR3 runs to 16 residues. V lost 0 bases, J lost 5 bases, and 17 bases lay in between. The V gene's germline CDR1 is MNHEY and CDR2 SVGAGI. CDR3 nucleotides: TGTGCCAGCAGTTACTCTTATGAACTAGTTACCCACGAGCAGTACTTC. This codes for CASSYSYELVTHEQYF.

The J gene is TRBJ2-5, the V gene TRBV19; no firm D call. The germline V gene has CDR1 LNHDA and CDR2 SQIVND (reference sequence). With 6 bases removed from V and 7 bases from J, the gap between germline ends came to 21 bases. The CDR3 runs 15 residues. CDR3 residues: CASRLQAQVAGTQYF. The DNA for the CDR3 is TGTGCCAGTAGGTTGCAAGCCCAGGTGGCCGGGACCCAGTACTTC. Full variable domain (missing parts from reference TRBV19 and TRBJ2-5): DGGITQSPKYLFRKEGQNVTLSCEQNLNHDAMYWYRQDPGQGLRLIYYSQIVNDFQKGDIAEGYSVSREKKESFPLTVTSAQKNPTAFYLCASRLQAQVAGTQYFGPGTRLLVL.

This rearrangement joins TRBV6-1 to TRBJ2-5; TRBD1 is a possible D gene (5 bases). Trimming left V 2 bases short and J 5 bases short, with 15 bases between. Germline lookup yields CDR1 MNHNS and CDR2 SASEGT. This CDR3 region has 15 residues. The DNA of the CDR3 is TGTGCCAGCAGTGAACAGGACACCTTTCGGGAGACCCAGTACTTC. Its protein product is CASSEQDTFRETQYF.

CDR3 bases: TGTGCCAGCAGCCAAGAGGGTGAGGTGAGCTCCTACGAGCAGTACTTC. Its translation: CASSQEGEVSSYEQYF. The rearrangement links TRBV4-2 to TRBJ2-7; D unclear. V lost 0 bases and J 0 bases, leaving 12 bases between the germline ends. This CDR3 contains 16 residues. The germline gives CDR1 LGHNA, CDR2 YNFKEQ.

This clone was observed once. The rearrangement uses TRBV4-3 and TRBJ1-5; 9 nucleotides align to TRBD1. V was pared by 0 bases and J by 5 bases, with 5 bases of the junction left unmatched. Germline V gene data show CDR1 as LGHNA and CDR2 as YSLEER. The CDR3 is 16 residues long. The DNA for the CDR3 is TGCGCCAGCAGCCAAGAGAACAGGGGGCCGGATCAGCCCCAGCATTTT. It translates to CASSQENRGPDQPQHF.

In the case of this clone: The same CDR3 can be traced to other DNA sequences in this sample. The chain joins TRBV19 to TRBJ2-6; 11 bases match TRBD1. The CDR3 is 17 amino acids. Germline lookup yields CDR1 LNHDA and CDR2 SQIVND (reference sequence). Trimming removed 6 bases from V and 0 bases from J; junction bases left unmatched: 4. The CDR3 DNA reads TGTGCCAGTAGCTCCGGGACAGGGGGCTCTGGGGCCAACGTCCTGACTTTC. Its protein product is CASSSGTGGSGANVLTF.

The rearrangement joins TRBV5-1 to TRBJ1-5; 8 bases match TRBD1. The CDR3 totals 19 residues. With V trimmed by 1 base and J by 2 bases, 14 bases remained unmatched. The germline CDR1 and CDR2 sequences are SGHRS and YFSETQ. DNA of the CDR3: TGCGCCAGCAGCTTGAAGGGGACAGGCAACCGATTAGGCAATCAGCCCCAGCATTTT. This codes for CASSLKGTGNRLGNQPQHF.

This clone appeared a few times. V and J are TRBV11-2 and TRBJ2-4; maybe TRBD1 (5 bases). This CDR3 region has 13 residues. Trimming removed 2 bases from V and 6 bases from J, with 8 bases in between. From germline, CDR1 is SGHAT and CDR2 FQNNGV. CDR3 DNA sequence: TGTGCCAGCAGCTTAAGCCAGGGAAACATTCAGTACTTC. This translates into CASSLSQGNIQYF.

The rearrangement links TRBV11-2 to TRBJ1-2; the match to TRBD1 covers 7 bases. Germline V gives CDR1 SGHAT, CDR2 FQNNGV. Trimming removed 6 bases from V and 4 bases from J; junction bases left unmatched: 11. This CDR3 is 15 amino acids long. For the CDR3, the DNA is TGTGCCAGCAGATCCAAGGGACAGACAATCTATGGCTACACCTTC. It encodes CASRSKGQTIYGYTF. Full variable domain (rest looked up from reference TRBV11-2 and TRBJ1-2): EAGVAQSPRYKIIEKRQSVAFWCNPISGHATLYWYQQILGQGPKLLIQFQNNGVVDDSQLPKDRFSAERLKGVDSTLKIQPAKLEDSAVYLCASRSKGQTIYGYTFGSGTRLTVV.

The chain couples TRBV19 to TRBJ2-5; TRBD1 matches at 12 bases. This CDR3 comprises 16 residues. CDR1 and CDR2 (germline): LNHDA, SQIVND (reference sequence). The J segment lost 4 bases and the V segment lost 4 bases, leaving 7 bases of the junction unmatched. CDR3 nucleotides: TGTGCCAGTAGTACCGGGACAGGGGGCGCGGGAGAGACCCAGTACTTC. Its translation: CASSTGTGGAGETQYF.

This chain uses TRBV27 with TRBJ1-1; the match to TRBD1 covers 9 bases. This CDR3 spans 15 amino acids. Germline V gene lookup returns CDR1 MNHEY and CDR2 SMNVEV (reference sequence). V was clipped by 5 bases and J by 1 base; unmatched bases: 5. The CDR3 region has the DNA TGTGCCAGCAGTATATGGACAGGGGAGAACACTGAAGCTTTCTTT. It codes for CASSIWTGENTEAFF.

The chain uses TRBV27 and TRBJ1-1; TRBD1 might be the D (6 bases). V shed 6 bases and J shed 5 bases, with 19 bases lying between them. CDR1 MNHEY and CDR2 SMNVEV come from the germline V gene (reference sequence). The CDR3 has 15 residues. Written as DNA, the CDR3 is TGTGCCAGCAGACCCATGGGGGGGGCGGGGACTGAAGCTTTCTTT. Its protein is CASRPMGGAGTEAFF.

The chain couples TRBV28 to TRBJ1-5; no clear D. CDR3 length equals 16 residues. Germline-derived CDR1 and CDR2 are MDHEN and SYDVKM. V was trimmed by 3 bases and J by 2 bases, leaving 14 bases between them. The CDR3 nucleotides read TGTGCCAGCAGTTTGACCCCTCCAGGCGGCAATCAGCCCCAGCATTTT. Translating it yields CASSLTPPGGNQPQHF.

The rearrangement joins TRBV4-2 to TRBJ2-7, with TRBD1 matching over 7 bases. CDR1 and CDR2 from the germline V gene are LGHNA and YNFKEQ. J was trimmed by 5 bases and V by 4 bases; bases with no gene match: 5. This CDR3 spans 13 amino acids. The CDR3 region is CASSLERGHEQYF. CDR3 nucleotides: TGTGCCAGCAGCCTTGAGAGGGGGCACGAGCAGTACTTC.

This CDR3 reads CASSQEGPGQGISPLHF. CDR3 coding DNA: TGCGCCAGCAGCCAAGAGGGCCCGGGACAGGGTATTTCACCCCTCCACTTT. The chain employs TRBV4-1 and TRBJ1-6, with TRBD1 matching 9 bases. This CDR3 spans 17 amino acids. From germline, CDR1 is MGHRA and CDR2 YSYEKL. Trimming cost V 0 bases and J 9 bases; bases outside gene matches: 9.

This chain links TRBV6-5 with TRBJ2-7, with 8 bases fitting TRBD1. V shed 4 bases, J shed 7 bases, and the junction held 6 bases outside the gene matches. The length of the CDR3 is 13 residues. Germline V gene sequence: CDR1 MNHEY, CDR2 SVGAGI. This CDR3 reads CASSSQGAYEQYF. In DNA form, the CDR3 reads TGTGCCAGCAGTTCGCAGGGGGCGTATGAGCAGTACTTC.

This clone has just one count. The CDR3 loop is CASSLSAGVENEQYF. CDR3 sequence (DNA): TGTGCCAGCAGTTTATCGGCAGGGGTGGAGAACGAGCAGTACTTC. The chain uses TRBV28 and TRBJ2-7, with a weak D call TRBD1 (6 bases). Germline CDR1 and CDR2: MDHEN and SYDVKM. This CDR3 has 15 amino acids. Trimming pared 1 base from V and 5 bases from J, leaving 15 bases between.

The V call is TRBV5-6, the J call TRBJ1-1; a weak D match, TRBD1 (6 bases). Between the trimmed V and J ends, which lost 3 bases and 1 base, there was a span of 13 bases. The CDR3 is 15 residues long. The germline V gene encodes CDR1 SGHDT and CDR2 YYEEEE. The CDR3 spells CASSSSYRANTEAFF. As DNA, the CDR3 is TGTGCCAGCAGCTCGTCTTACAGGGCGAACACTGAAGCTTTCTTT.

The CDR3 coding sequence is TGTGCCAGCAGCTTAGAACGAGGACAGGGGATTCACGAGCAGTACTTC. It codes for CASSLERGQGIHEQYF. The chain combines TRBV7-8 with TRBJ2-7; TRBD1 matches 9 bases. CDR3 length equals 16 residues. With 1 base clipped from V and 5 bases from J, the junction kept 9 bases outside the gene matches. Germline CDR1 SGHVS, CDR2 FQNEAQ.

This chain joins TRBV28 and TRBJ1-5, with no clear D. Looked up from germline, CDR1 is MDHEN and CDR2 is SYDVKM. The CDR3 sequence is 16 residues long. Trimming stripped 3 bases from V and 4 bases from J, with 16 bases between. The CDR3 sequence is CASSFSRWTGNQPQHF. DNA for the CDR3: TGTGCCAGCAGTTTCTCCCGTTGGACGGGAAATCAGCCCCAGCATTTT.